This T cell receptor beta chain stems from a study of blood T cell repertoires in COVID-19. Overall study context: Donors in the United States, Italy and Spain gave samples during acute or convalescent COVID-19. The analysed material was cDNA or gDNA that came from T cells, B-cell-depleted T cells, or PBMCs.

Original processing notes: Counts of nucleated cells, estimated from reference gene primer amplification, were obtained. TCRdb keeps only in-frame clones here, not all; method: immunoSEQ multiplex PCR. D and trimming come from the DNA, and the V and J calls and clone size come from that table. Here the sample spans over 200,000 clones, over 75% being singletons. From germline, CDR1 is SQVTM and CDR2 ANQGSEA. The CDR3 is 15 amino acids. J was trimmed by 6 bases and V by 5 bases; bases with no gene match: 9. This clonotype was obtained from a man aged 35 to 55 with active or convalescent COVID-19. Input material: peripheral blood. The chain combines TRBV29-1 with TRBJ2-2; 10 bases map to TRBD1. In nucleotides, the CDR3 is TGCAGCGTTCAGAGACAGGGGGCAGGGGCCGGGGAGCTGTTTTTT. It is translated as CSVQRQGAGAGELFF.